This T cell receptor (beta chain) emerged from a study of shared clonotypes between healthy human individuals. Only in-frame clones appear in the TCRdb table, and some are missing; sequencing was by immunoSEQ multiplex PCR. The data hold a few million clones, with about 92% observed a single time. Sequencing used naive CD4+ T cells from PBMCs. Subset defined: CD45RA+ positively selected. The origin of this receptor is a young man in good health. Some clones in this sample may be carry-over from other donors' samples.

CDR3 region: CASSLSSGRAFEQYF. The DNA for the CDR3 is TGTGCCAGCAGTTTATCGTCCGGGAGGGCGTTCGAGCAGTACTTC. This chain connects TRBV27 to TRBJ2-7; the match to TRBD2 covers 8 bases. The CDR3 sequence is 15 residues long. The germline V gene has CDR1 MNHEY and CDR2 SMNVEV (reference sequence). The ends lost 0 bases at V and 6 bases at J; junction bases unmatched: 7.